This entry lists 30 T cell receptor beta chains sequenced from one sample in a study of T cells in Graves' hyperthyroidism and ophthalmopathy (dated by TCRdb to about 2019). The protocol used for the library was multiplex PCR. The data were produced on an Illumina HiSeq 2000. The TCR beta CDR3 regions were amplified from RNA transcripts. A first-round RT-PCR of the TCR CDR3 used the HTBI primer set with the Qiagen OneStep RT-PCR kit. TCRdb reran the public reads through fastp at Q25 and MiXCR, keeping productive beta chains. One record per CDR3 amino acid sequence lists the most common genes and DNA. The table for this sample lists under 400,000 distinct CDR3 sequences; about 14% of them were counted only once. The top ten clones comprise roughly 9.6% of the sample. Sample: blood. The source of these receptors is a woman aged 60-70 years with Graves' hyperthyroidism.

This clonotype has at least ten counts. V usage is TRBV28 and J usage is TRBJ2-7, with 8 bases identical to TRBD1. The CDR3 sequence is 13 residues long. Germline CDR1 reads MDHEN; CDR2 reads SYDVKM. The trim removed 5 bases at V and 2 bases at J, leaving 2 bases unmatched. CDR3 residues: CASSPGGPYEQYF. In DNA, the CDR3 is TGTGCCAGCAGTCCAGGGGGCCCCTACGAGCAGTACTTC.

The gene calls are TRBV27 and TRBJ2-3; 13 bases are a match to TRBD2. V shed 6 bases and J 2 bases; nucleotides not matched to a gene: 11. This CDR3 comprises 18 residues. CDR1 is MNHEY and CDR2 is SMNVEV in the germline V gene (reference sequence). CDR3 loop: CASRGRAGLAGHTDTQYF. CDR3 DNA sequence: TGTGCCAGCAGGGGAAGGGCGGGACTAGCGGGACACACAGATACGCAGTATTTT.

This clonotype was detected ten times or more. The CDR3 loop is CASSRGEGTEAFF. Here the CDR3 DNA reads TGTGCCAGCAGCCGGGGGGAGGGCACTGAAGCTTTCTTT. The J gene is TRBJ1-1, the V gene TRBV7-9, with D possibly matching TRBD1 (5 bases). The CDR3 has 13 residues. V lost 5 bases, J lost 4 bases, and 11 bases lay in between. Per germline, CDR1 SEHNR and CDR2 FQNEAQ (reference sequence).

This clonotype was recorded a few times. This chain uses TRBV9 with TRBJ2-1; D may match TRBD1 or TRBD2 (5 bases each). The CDR3 extends over 18 amino acids. Per the germline V gene, CDR1 is SGDLS and CDR2 is YYNGEE. V lost 3 bases and J lost 4, with 23 bases in between. The CDR3 DNA reads as TGTGCCAGCAGCGCGGCCCTAGGGACGGGGCAGAGATACAATGAGCAGTTCTTC. Its protein is CASSAALGTGQRYNEQFF. Full variable domain (missing parts from reference TRBV9 and TRBJ2-1): DSGVTQTPKHLITATGQRVTLRCSPRSGDLSVYWYQQSLDQGLQFLIQYYNGEERAKGNILERFSAQQFPDLHSELNLSSLELGDSALYFCASSAALGTGQRYNEQFFGPGTRLTVL.

This clonotype was counted at least ten times. The chain is built from TRBV11-3 and TRBJ2-3, with TRBD1 matching over 7 bases. J lost 1 base, V lost 8 bases, and 3 bases had no gene match. CDR3 length equals 13 residues. From germline, CDR1 is SGHNT and CDR2 YENEEA. The CDR3 loop is CASVGQGTDTQYF. Here the CDR3 DNA reads TGTGCCAGCGTCGGACAGGGCACAGATACGCAGTATTTT.

The rearrangement joins TRBV3-2 to TRBJ1-1; no DNA check was done on the table's D call, TRBD1. TRBV3-2 corresponds to a pseudogene. This CDR3 is built from 16 residues. CDR3 sequence (DNA): TGTGCCAGCAGCCAAGAATCGCCTATCGCGGGCACTGAAGCTTTCTTT. It yields the protein CASSQESPIAGTEAFF.

This clonotype was observed at least ten times. The rearrangement links TRBV2 to TRBJ2-7; perhaps TRBD1 as D (5 bases). V was trimmed by 3 bases and J by 3 bases, leaving 6 bases between them. The CDR3 runs 12 residues. CDR1 and CDR2 (germline): SNHLY, FYNNEI. The CDR3 spells CASSDRDYEQYF. CDR3 coding DNA: TGTGCCAGCAGTGACAGGGACTACGAGCAGTACTTC. Full variable domain (missing parts from reference TRBV2 and TRBJ2-7): EPEVTQTPSHQVTQMGQEVILRCVPISNHLYFYWYRQILGQKVEFLVSFYNNEISEKSEIFDDQFSVERPDGSNFTLKIRSTKLEDSAMYFCASSDRDYEQYFGPGTRLTVT.

The table lists this clonotype with many counts. This chain connects TRBV3-1 to TRBJ2-7; TRBD2 aligns across 10 bases. The CDR3 consists of 15 residues. Germline CDR1 reads LGHDT; CDR2 reads YNNKEL (reference sequence). J gave up 5 bases and V 3 bases, and 7 bases lay outside the gene matches. The CDR3 nucleotides read TGTGCCAGCAGCCACGTACTAGCGGGACGGAACGAGCAGTACTTC. This gives the protein CASSHVLAGRNEQYF.

This chain connects TRBV12-3 or TRBV12-4 to TRBJ1-5; 11 bases fit TRBD1. This CDR3 is 18 amino acids long. Germline trimming cut 7 bases from V and 4 bases from J; bases unmatched to any gene: 15. CDR3 residues: CASNTGQGARSLNQPQHF. The CDR3 DNA follows: TGTGCCAGCAATACAGGACAGGGGGCAAGGTCCCTAAATCAGCCCCAGCATTTT.

There are many counts of this clonotype. The chain recombines TRBV20-1 with TRBJ1-2; no clear D gene. V shed 0 bases and J shed 2 bases, with 7 bases lying between them. CDR3 size: 13 residues. CDR1 is DFQATT and CDR2 is SNEGSKA in the germline V gene (reference sequence). CDR3 DNA sequence: TGCAGTGCTAGAGATACAAGGAACTATGGCTACACCTTC. Translation: CSARDTRNYGYTF.

This chain links TRBV5-1 with TRBJ2-5; D may correspond to TRBD1 or TRBD2 (5 bases each). This CDR3 is 14 amino acids long. The V and J ends lost 4 bases and 5 bases respectively, with 15 bases between them. Germline CDR1 and CDR2: SGHRS and YFSETQ. The CDR3 protein is CASSPPGRDETQYF. CDR3 sequence (DNA): TGCGCCAGCAGCCCTCCGGGACGTGACGAGACCCAGTACTTC.

Ten or more counts support this clonotype. The rearrangement joins TRBV14 to TRBJ2-7; 15 bases fit TRBD2. The trim removed 5 bases at V and 2 bases at J, leaving 10 bases unmatched. The length of the CDR3 is 18 residues. Germline CDR1 and CDR2: SGHDN and FVKESK. DNA for the CDR3: TGTGCCAGCAGCGGGGGACTAGCGGGAGGTCGGTGGACCTACGAGCAGTACTTC. Translated: CASSGGLAGGRWTYEQYF.

There are many counts of this clonotype. CDR3 nucleotides: TGTGCCTGGAAAGGCGGAGATGAAAAACTGTTTTTT. This encodes CAWKGGDEKLFF. The V gene is TRBV30, the J gene TRBJ1-4; D ambiguous. The CDR3 is made up of 12 amino acids. V dropped 4 bases and J dropped 6 bases, with 9 bases sitting between them. From germline, CDR1 is GTSNPN and CDR2 SVGIG (reference sequence).

This clonotype has a count of ten or more. This chain joins TRBV6-6 and TRBJ1-2; the D is unclear. Germline values: CDR1 MNHNY, CDR2 SVGAGI (reference sequence). V dropped 2 bases and J dropped 3 bases, with 7 bases sitting between them. The CDR3 is 13 amino acids. In DNA, the CDR3 is TGTGCCAGCAGTTACCTGGGCCACTATGGCTACACCTTC. This translates into CASSYLGHYGYTF.

This clonotype came up many times. The V and J genes are TRBV6-2 or TRBV6-3 and TRBJ2-7, with TRBD2 matching 12 bases. Per the germline V gene, CDR1 is MNHEY and CDR2 is SVGEGT. The V gene end was trimmed by 6 bases and the J gene end by 3 bases; junction bases not matched to a gene: 9. The CDR3 covers 16 residues. This CDR3 is CASSYVRGLAGYEQYF. CDR3 coding DNA: TGTGCCAGCAGCTACGTTCGGGGACTAGCGGGCTACGAGCAGTACTTC.

In this sample, this clonotype turned up many times. The chain has TRBV6-6 and TRBJ2-7; 8 positions agree with TRBD2. This CDR3 has 19 residues. Germline assignment: CDR1 MNHNY and CDR2 SVGAGI (reference sequence). J gave up 1 base and V 0 bases, and 14 bases lay outside the gene matches. CDR3 DNA: TGTGCCAGCAGTTACTCTCTAAGGCTAGCGGGTCGGCTTTCCTACGAGCAGTACTTC. It yields the protein CASSYSLRLAGRLSYEQYF.

This clonotype has only a few counts. The rearrangement joins TRBV14 to TRBJ2-1; either TRBD1 or TRBD2 may fit D (5 bases each). Germline CDR1 and CDR2: SGHDN and FVKESK. The CDR3 consists of 17 residues. Trimming took off 1 base at V and 6 bases at J, with 19 bases between the two ends. Here the CDR3 DNA reads TGTGCCAGCAGCCAAGTCGGGGCCGCTAAAGGAATCAATGAGCAGTTCTTC. Translation: CASSQVGAAKGINEQFF.

At least ten counts were recorded for this clonotype. This sequence joins TRBV28 and TRBJ2-7, with 9 bases matching TRBD1. Germline lookup yields CDR1 MDHEN and CDR2 SYDVKM. This CDR3 spans 14 amino acids. The J segment lost 2 bases and the V segment lost 5 bases, leaving 4 bases of the junction unmatched. The DNA of the CDR3 is TGTGCCAGCAGTATGTACAGGGGGCCCTACGAGCAGTACTTC. Translation: CASSMYRGPYEQYF.

This clonotype has ten or more counts. The chain employs TRBV28 and TRBJ2-7; D gene ambiguous. Germline CDR1 and CDR2: MDHEN and SYDVKM. The CDR3 length is 11 residues. V was cut by 1 base and J by 3 bases, with 1 base left in between. The CDR3 DNA follows: TGTGCCAGCAGTTTATACTACGAGCAGTACTTC. Amino acid sequence: CASSLYYEQYF.

The V call is TRBV2, the J call TRBJ2-5, with 12 bases that match TRBD2. V trimming: 3 bases; J trimming: 5 bases; junction bases outside the gene matches: 7. In germline, CDR1 is SNHLY, CDR2 FYNNEI. CDR3 length: 16 amino acids. The CDR3 nucleotides are TGTGCCAGCAGTGATTGGACTAGCGGGATGGGGGAGACCCAGTACTTC. Its translation is CASSDWTSGMGETQYF.

To note about this clonotype: Given a much more abundant clone one base away, this may be a read error. The chain has TRBV27 and TRBJ2-5; TRBD1 matches 7 bases. The V and J ends lost 6 bases and 2 bases, in that order; junction bases with no gene match: 6. CDR1 is MNHEY and CDR2 is SMNVEV in the germline V gene (reference sequence). The CDR3 is 14 residues long. The CDR3 DNA reads TGTGCCAGCAGCATGGACAGGAGGCAAGAGACCCAGTACTTC. Its translation is CASSMDRRQETQYF.

This clonotype was detected ten times or more. The V call is TRBV10-3, the J call TRBJ2-1, with TRBD2 matching 13 bases. Germline CDR1 reads ENHRY; CDR2 reads SYGVKD. Trimming cost V 8 bases and J 7 bases; bases outside gene matches: 8. This CDR3 is 15 amino acids long. The CDR3 sequence: CAILSGTSGKNEQFF. In DNA, the CDR3 is TGTGCCATCCTATCCGGGACTAGCGGGAAGAATGAGCAGTTCTTC.

This clonotype was seen more than once but under ten times. The chain carries TRBV7-9 and TRBJ2-2; D not certain. The CDR3 is 13 residues long. V lost 0 bases and J 7 bases, leaving 6 bases between the germline ends. Germline loops: CDR1 SEHNR, CDR2 FQNEAQ (reference sequence). The chain's CDR3 is CASSLADVGELFF. CDR3 in DNA: TGTGCCAGCAGCTTAGCGGATGTCGGGGAGCTGTTTTTT.

A few counts support this clonotype. The chain links TRBV24-1 to TRBJ2-2, with 7 bases matching TRBD1. This CDR3 has 17 amino acids. The ends lost 4 bases at V and 0 bases at J; junction bases unmatched: 7. Germline values: CDR1 KGHDR, CDR2 SFDVKD. DNA of the CDR3: TGTGCCACCAGTGACCCCCGTCAGGGGGCGAACACCGGGGAGCTGTTTTTT. Translating gives CATSDPRQGANTGELFF.

The V gene is TRBV5-5, the J gene TRBJ1-4, with D perhaps TRBD1 (6 bases). Germline CDR1 is SGHKS and CDR2 is YYEKEE (reference sequence). V was cut by 3 bases and J by 0 bases, with 6 bases left in between. This CDR3 region has 14 residues. In DNA, the CDR3 is TGTGCCAGCAGCTGGACAGCAACTAATGAAAAACTGTTTTTT. Its protein is CASSWTATNEKLFF.

This clonotype was observed a few times. V usage is TRBV10-3 and J usage is TRBJ1-3, with TRBD1 identical over 11 bases. V shed 5 bases, J shed 9 bases, and the junction held 9 bases outside the gene matches. The germline V gene has CDR1 ENHRY and CDR2 SYGVKD. The CDR3 consists of 15 residues. CDR3 sequence (DNA): TGTGCCATCAGTCAACAGGGACAGGGGGTCGGCACCATATATTTT. Its translation: CAISQQGQGVGTIYF.

In its sample, this clonotype was seen many times. The chain joins TRBV30 to TRBJ2-3, with unresolved D. The ends were cut back, 0 bases at V and 0 bases at J, with 1 base in the middle. This CDR3 is built from 12 residues. Germline assignment: CDR1 GTSNPN and CDR2 SVGIG (reference sequence). CDR3 bases: TGTGCCTGGAGTGTCAGCACAGATACGCAGTATTTT. Its translation is CAWSVSTDTQYF.

The table lists this clonotype with many counts. The chain is built from TRBV10-3 and TRBJ2-5; D is uncertain. CDR1 is ENHRY and CDR2 is SYGVKD in the germline V gene. Trimming removed 3 bases from V and 1 base from J, with 6 bases in between. The CDR3 is 13 amino acids. The CDR3 region is CAISDRAQETQYF. The CDR3, as DNA: TGTGCCATCAGTGACCGGGCCCAAGAGACCCAGTACTTC.

V gene TRBV10-3 combines with J gene TRBJ2-3; 10 bases are a match to TRBD2. After removal of 2 bases from V and 5 bases from J, the junction contained 1 base not matched to a gene. Germline V gene lookup returns CDR1 ENHRY and CDR2 SYGVKD. This CDR3 contains 14 residues. In DNA form, the CDR3 reads TGTGCCATCAGTGAGACTAGCGGGGAAGATACGCAGTATTTT. Amino acids: CAISETSGEDTQYF.

The rearrangement joins TRBV12-3 or TRBV12-4 to TRBJ2-2; D gene unclear. There are 13 residues in the CDR3. Deletions cut 7 bases from V and 5 bases from J, with 11 bases between. This chain's CDR3 is CASTTQLTGELFF. The CDR3 bases are TGTGCCAGCACCACCCAGCTAACCGGGGAGCTGTTTTTT.